Listed below are T cell receptor beta chains from one sample, sequenced in a study of cytomegalovirus exposure and HLA in healthy donors. Here immunoSEQ multiplex PCR was the method, and the copy in TCRdb shows in-frame clones only, minus some. The table includes over 100,000 clones, roughly 94% detected once. The sample comprised PBMCs. The source of these receptors is a woman aged 18-29 years in good health and CMV-seronegative. CDR3s include the opening cysteine and the closing phenylalanine or tryptophan. D genes are given only for firm matches. Clone size is not always given. Where it is, it says once, few, many or a class for expanded clones.

j_gene: TRBJ2-1
d_gene: -
abundance: -
v_gene: TRBV7-2
CDR3nt: TGTGCCAGCAGCCCCCAAAGGGGGGGGTCCTACAATGAGCAGTTCTTC
CDR3aa: CASSPQRGGSYNEQFF

j_gene: TRBJ1-2
d_gene: -
abundance: -
v_gene: TRBV5-4
CDR3nt: TGTGCCAGCAGACCGGACTGGTACTATGGCTACACCTTC
CDR3aa: CASRPDWYYGYTF

j_gene: TRBJ1-1
d_gene: TRBD1
abundance: -
v_gene: TRBV14
CDR3nt: TGTGCCAGCAGCCAAGCGGGGACAGTTAACACTGAAGCTTTCTTT
CDR3aa: CASSQAGTVNTEAFF

j_gene: TRBJ2-7
d_gene: TRBD1
abundance: once
v_gene: TRBV2
CDR3nt: TGTGCCAGCAGTACCCCCCTGGGACAGGGGTTTATCTACGAGCAGTACTTC
CDR3aa: CASSTPLGQGFIYEQYF

j_gene: TRBJ2-7
d_gene: TRBD1
abundance: -
v_gene: TRBV4-3
CDR3nt: TGCGCCAGCAGCCCCTCCCCAGGGACAGCCTACGAGCAGTACTTC
CDR3aa: CASSPSPGTAYEQYF

j_gene: TRBJ2-1
d_gene: -
abundance: -
v_gene: TRBV30
CDR3nt: TGTGCCTGGAGTAAGGCAGGTCACAATGAGCAGTTCTTC
CDR3aa: CAWSKAGHNEQFF

j_gene: TRBJ2-7
d_gene: -
abundance: -
v_gene: TRBV6-1
CDR3nt: TGTGCCAGCAGGGGGCTTTACTACGAGCAGTACTTC
CDR3aa: CASRGLYYEQYF

j_gene: TRBJ2-1
d_gene: TRBD2
abundance: -
v_gene: TRBV9
CDR3nt: TGTGCCAGCAGCACTAGCGGGGGGAAAAACAATGAGCAGTTCTTC
CDR3aa: CASSTSGGKNNEQFF

j_gene: TRBJ2-7
d_gene: TRBD1
abundance: -
v_gene: TRBV6-1
CDR3nt: TGTGCCAGCAGTAGAGACAGGGAAAGGTCCTACGAGCAGTACTTC
CDR3aa: CASSRDRERSYEQYF

j_gene: TRBJ2-7
d_gene: -
abundance: -
v_gene: TRBV27
CDR3nt: TGTGCCAGCAGCTCCCCCTGGTTAGGGGCAGTCGAGCAGTACTTC
CDR3aa: CASSSPWLGAVEQYF

j_gene: TRBJ1-1
d_gene: -
abundance: -
v_gene: TRBV7-9
CDR3nt: TGTGCCAGCAGCACAATCTGGCCTCCCAGGGGAGCTTTCTTT
CDR3aa: CASSTIWPPRGAFF

j_gene: TRBJ2-4
d_gene: TRBD2
abundance: -
v_gene: TRBV4-3
CDR3nt: TGCGCCAGCAGCCAGCGGGGGGATGTAAACATTCAGTACTTC
CDR3aa: CASSQRGDVNIQYF

j_gene: TRBJ2-7
d_gene: TRBD1
abundance: -
v_gene: TRBV5-1
CDR3nt: TGCGCCAGCAGCATTGGGGACAGGAGCTCCTACGAGCAGTACTTC
CDR3aa: CASSIGDRSSYEQYF

j_gene: TRBJ2-2
d_gene: TRBD1
abundance: -
v_gene: TRBV19
CDR3nt: TGTGCCAGTAACCCGACAGGGAAGAACACCGGGGAGCTGTTTTTT
CDR3aa: CASNPTGKNTGELFF

j_gene: TRBJ2-7
d_gene: TRBD1
abundance: -
v_gene: TRBV6-5
CDR3nt: TGTGCCAGCAGTTCCTGGACAGGGGGCTCCTACGAGCAGTACTTC
CDR3aa: CASSSWTGGSYEQYF

j_gene: TRBJ2-3
d_gene: TRBD2
abundance: -
v_gene: TRBV27
CDR3nt: TGTGCCAGCAGTCCGTGGGCTAGCGGGGCCGCCGCGGATACGCAGTATTTT
CDR3aa: CASSPWASGAAADTQYF

j_gene: TRBJ1-5
d_gene: -
abundance: -
v_gene: TRBV4-1
CDR3nt: TGCGCCAGCAGCCAATACCCTAGCGATAGCAATCAGCCCCAGCATTTT
CDR3aa: CASSQYPSDSNQPQHF

j_gene: TRBJ2-1
d_gene: -
abundance: -
v_gene: TRBV20-1
CDR3nt: TGCAGTGCCAGGGTTTACAATGAGCAGTTCTTC
CDR3aa: CSARVYNEQFF

j_gene: TRBJ1-3
d_gene: TRBD1
abundance: -
v_gene: TRBV2
CDR3nt: TGTGCCAGCAGTCCTCCCCCAGACAGGGGAGACCGAAACACCATATATTTT
CDR3aa: CASSPPPDRGDRNTIYF

j_gene: TRBJ1-1
d_gene: TRBD1
abundance: -
v_gene: TRBV18
CDR3nt: TGTGCCAGCTCACCACGGGTCGGGACAGGGAGTTTGAACACTGAAGCTTTCTTT
CDR3aa: CASSPRVGTGSLNTEAFF

j_gene: TRBJ1-5
d_gene: -
abundance: -
v_gene: TRBV19
CDR3nt: TGTGCCAGTAATCCACAGGGTGGGAGCAATCAGCCCCAGCATTTT
CDR3aa: CASNPQGGSNQPQHF

j_gene: TRBJ2-3
d_gene: TRBD1
abundance: -
v_gene: TRBV15
CDR3nt: TGTGCCACCAGCAGCGGACAGGGAGGAATACGAACTAGCACAGATACGCAGTATTTT
CDR3aa: CATSSGQGGIRTSTDTQYF

j_gene: TRBJ1-2
d_gene: -
abundance: -
v_gene: TRBV20-1
CDR3nt: TGCAGTGCACAGGGAATGGATGGCTACACCTTC
CDR3aa: CSAQGMDGYTF

j_gene: TRBJ2-7
d_gene: TRBD2
abundance: -
v_gene: TRBV6-1
CDR3nt: TGTGCCAGCAGTGAAGGGGCGGGAGGGCCCCACGAGCAGTACTTC
CDR3aa: CASSEGAGGPHEQYF

j_gene: TRBJ1-2
d_gene: TRBD1
abundance: -
v_gene: TRBV9
CDR3nt: TGTGCCAGCAGCGGCCGACAGGGAGTATATGGCTACACCTTC
CDR3aa: CASSGRQGVYGYTF

j_gene: TRBJ1-4
d_gene: -
abundance: -
v_gene: TRBV28
CDR3nt: TGTGCCAGCACGCGTACGCAAAAACTGTTTTTT
CDR3aa: CASTRTQKLFF

j_gene: TRBJ2-3
d_gene: TRBD2
abundance: -
v_gene: TRBV7-2
CDR3nt: TGTGCCAGCAGCTTAGGACCCAGCGGGGGGGGCACAGATACGCAGTATTTT
CDR3aa: CASSLGPSGGGTDTQYF

j_gene: TRBJ2-2
d_gene: -
abundance: -
v_gene: TRBV6-1
CDR3nt: TGTGCCAGCAGTCCCCGCCTAAACACCGGGGAGCTGTTTTTT
CDR3aa: CASSPRLNTGELFF

j_gene: TRBJ1-2
d_gene: TRBD1
abundance: -
v_gene: TRBV4-2
CDR3nt: TGTGCCAGCAGCGTGACAGGGTATGGCTACACCTTC
CDR3aa: CASSVTGYGYTF

j_gene: TRBJ2-2
d_gene: TRBD2
abundance: once
v_gene: TRBV9
CDR3nt: TGTGCCAGCAGCGTAGGGGTCGGGACTAGCGGGGCCACCGGGGAGCTGTTTTTT
CDR3aa: CASSVGVGTSGATGELFF

j_gene: TRBJ2-1
d_gene: -
abundance: -
v_gene: TRBV6-5
CDR3nt: TGTGCCAGCAGTTACTTTCGGGGTGAGCAGTTCTTC
CDR3aa: CASSYFRGEQFF

j_gene: TRBJ2-7
d_gene: -
abundance: -
v_gene: TRBV10-1
CDR3nt: TGCGCCAGCAGCGCCGGGACACCAACCTACGAGCAGTACTTC
CDR3aa: CASSAGTPTYEQYF

j_gene: TRBJ1-2
d_gene: TRBD1
abundance: -
v_gene: TRBV6-5
CDR3nt: TGTGCCAGCGGGTATGCTGGGACAGGGGGCGTTGGCTACACCTTC
CDR3aa: CASGYAGTGGVGYTF

j_gene: TRBJ2-2
d_gene: TRBD2
abundance: -
v_gene: TRBV18
CDR3nt: TGTGCCAGCTCACCACCTAGCGGGGGTACTTCGAACACCGGGGAGCTGTTTTTT
CDR3aa: CASSPPSGGTSNTGELFF

j_gene: TRBJ2-1
d_gene: TRBD2
abundance: -
v_gene: TRBV18
CDR3nt: TGTGCCAGCTCACCACCGATGGCTAGCGGGAGCCCCGCGCAGTTCTTC
CDR3aa: CASSPPMASGSPAQFF

j_gene: TRBJ2-7
d_gene: TRBD1
abundance: -
v_gene: TRBV5-1
CDR3nt: TGCGCCAGCAGGGGGGCCGGGACAGCCACGCCGAGCTCCTACGAGCAGTACTTC
CDR3aa: CASRGAGTATPSSYEQYF

j_gene: TRBJ1-2
d_gene: TRBD1
abundance: -
v_gene: TRBV7-2
CDR3nt: TGTGCCAGCAGCAGGGGACAGGGGGCTAACTATGGCTACACCTTC
CDR3aa: CASSRGQGANYGYTF

j_gene: TRBJ1-4
d_gene: -
abundance: -
v_gene: TRBV6-1
CDR3nt: TGTGCCAGCAGTGAAGCGAGGTGGGGCCGCGTGTCCGTAAATGAAAAACTGTTTTTT
CDR3aa: CASSEARWGRVSVNEKLFF

j_gene: TRBJ1-1
d_gene: TRBD1
abundance: -
v_gene: TRBV9
CDR3nt: TGTGCCAGCAGCGACGGACAGGCATACACTGAAGCTTTCTTT
CDR3aa: CASSDGQAYTEAFF

j_gene: TRBJ2-5
d_gene: TRBD2
abundance: -
v_gene: TRBV14
CDR3nt: TGTGCCAGCAGCCAAGATGGACTAGCGGGATCAAAGGAGACCCAGTACTTC
CDR3aa: CASSQDGLAGSKETQYF

j_gene: TRBJ2-2
d_gene: TRBD2
abundance: -
v_gene: TRBV10-1
CDR3nt: TGCGCCAGCAGTGGTGCGGGAGGAAACACCGGGGAGCTGTTTTTT
CDR3aa: CASSGAGGNTGELFF

j_gene: TRBJ1-2
d_gene: -
abundance: -
v_gene: TRBV5-1
CDR3nt: TGCGCCAGCAGCCACAACTACCGGGACACCACTGGCTACACCTTC
CDR3aa: CASSHNYRDTTGYTF

j_gene: TRBJ1-2
d_gene: -
abundance: -
v_gene: TRBV18
CDR3nt: TGTGCCAGCTCACACCGAGACAGCTATGGCTACACCTTC
CDR3aa: CASSHRDSYGYTF

j_gene: TRBJ2-1
d_gene: TRBD1
abundance: -
v_gene: TRBV6-5
CDR3nt: TGTGCCAGCAGTTGGACAGGGGTGGGTGAGCAGTTCTTC
CDR3aa: CASSWTGVGEQFF

j_gene: TRBJ2-5
d_gene: TRBD2
abundance: -
v_gene: TRBV27
CDR3nt: TGTGCCAGCAGTTTAACCCTCGGACTAGCGGGGGAAGAGACCCAGTACTTC
CDR3aa: CASSLTLGLAGEETQYF

j_gene: TRBJ2-2
d_gene: -
abundance: -
v_gene: TRBV28
CDR3nt: TGTGCCAGCAGTCTCCACTCACCAGGGCGCACGAACACCGGGGAGCTGTTTTTT
CDR3aa: CASSLHSPGRTNTGELFF

j_gene: TRBJ1-2
d_gene: -
abundance: -
v_gene: TRBV9
CDR3nt: TGTGCCAGCAGCGTAGGGCGGGAACACTATGGCTACACCTTC
CDR3aa: CASSVGREHYGYTF

j_gene: TRBJ1-1
d_gene: TRBD1
abundance: -
v_gene: TRBV7-9
CDR3nt: TGTGCCAGCAGCTTTGACAGGGTCCCCCCTGAAGCTTTCTTT
CDR3aa: CASSFDRVPPEAFF

j_gene: TRBJ2-7
d_gene: -
abundance: -
v_gene: TRBV6-1
CDR3nt: TGTGCCAGCAGTGAAGGCGGCACGGCTCCCTACGAGCAGTACTTC
CDR3aa: CASSEGGTAPYEQYF

j_gene: TRBJ1-1
d_gene: TRBD1
abundance: -
v_gene: TRBV18
CDR3nt: TGTGCCAGCTCACCGGGACAGGGAGGCCGGAACACTGAAGCTTTCTTT
CDR3aa: CASSPGQGGRNTEAFF

j_gene: TRBJ2-1
d_gene: TRBD2
abundance: -
v_gene: TRBV5-1
CDR3nt: TGCGCCAGCAGCTTGGGACTAGCCATTGAGAATGAGCAGTTCTTC
CDR3aa: CASSLGLAIENEQFF